The 26 T cell receptor beta chains given below trace back to one sample, sequenced in a study of cytomegalovirus exposure and HLA in healthy donors. PCR used 60 Vbeta primers and 13 Jbeta primers. Here immunoSEQ multiplex PCR was the method, and the copy in TCRdb shows in-frame clones only, minus some. In the table there are more than 250,000 clones, roughly 90% of which are singletons. Sequencing was performed on PBMCs. Source of these receptors: a young woman in good health and CMV-seronegative.

This CDR3 is CASSDEAGVSTDTQYF. CDR3 sequence (DNA): TGTGCCAGCAGCGATGAAGCGGGGGTCAGCACAGATACGCAGTATTTT. This chain links TRBV13 with TRBJ2-3; 8 bases map to TRBD2. Germline trimming cut 5 bases from V and 0 bases from J; bases unmatched to any gene: 7. The CDR3 has 16 residues. CDR1 and CDR2 from the germline V gene are PRHDT and FYEKMQ (reference sequence). Drawing the rest from reference TRBV13 and TRBJ2-3, the complete variable domain is AAGVIQSPRHLIKEKRETATLKCYPIPRHDTVYWYQQGPGQDPQFLISFYEKMQSDKGSIPDRFSAQQFSDYHSELNMSSLELGDSALYFCASSDEAGVSTDTQYFGPGTRLTVL.

This sequence joins TRBV15 and TRBJ1-4; D is perhaps TRBD1 (5 bases). The CDR3 sequence is 14 residues long. V lost 7 bases to trimming and J lost 3 bases, with 12 bases between them. Germline V gene sequence: CDR1 LNHNV, CDR2 YYDKDF (reference sequence). The CDR3 coding sequence is TGTGCCACCACTCAGGGATTGGCTAATGAAAAACTGTTTTTT. Translation gives CATTQGLANEKLFF.

The chain is built from TRBV2 and TRBJ2-2; 7 bases agree with TRBD2. CDR1 SNHLY and CDR2 FYNNEI come from the germline V gene. The CDR3 extends over 15 amino acids. The V segment lost 6 bases and the J segment 2 bases; nucleotides outside the gene matches: 6. The CDR3 DNA follows: TGTGCCAGCAGGCAGGGAGGGACCAACACCGGGGAGCTGTTTTTT. It yields the protein CASRQGGTNTGELFF.

This clone was seen a handful of times. V usage is TRBV6-6 and J usage is TRBJ2-1; 9 bases are a match to TRBD1. The CDR3 consists of 13 residues. Germline assignment: CDR1 MNHNY and CDR2 SVGAGI (reference sequence). Unmatched junction bases numbered 3, after V lost 4 bases and J lost 8 bases. This chain's CDR3 is CASSLQGAYEQFF. Written as DNA, the CDR3 is TGTGCCAGCAGTTTACAGGGGGCTTATGAGCAGTTCTTC.

The chain uses TRBV11-2 and TRBJ2-3, with 12 positions matching TRBD2. The CDR3 sequence is 17 residues long. Germline values: CDR1 SGHAT, CDR2 FQNNGV. V lost 4 bases, J lost 6 bases, and 11 bases stayed unmatched. CDR3 DNA: TGTGCCAGCAGCTCAGATCTAGCGGGGGGGCGATTGGATACGCAGTATTTT. Amino acid sequence: CASSSDLAGGRLDTQYF.

As regards this clone: The junction departs from the called germline gene at one end, perhaps through a read error. The genes are TRBV18 and TRBJ2-5, with 9 bases that match TRBD1. Germline V lookup: CDR1 KGHSH, CDR2 LQKENI. The CDR3 covers 15 residues. CDR3 sequence (DNA): TGTGCCAGCTCACCAGGGACAGGGAGTCAAGAGGCCCAGTACTTC. This encodes CASSPGTGSQEAQYF.

The chain employs TRBV5-6 and TRBJ2-7, with 9 bases identical to TRBD1. The CDR3 extends over 15 amino acids. Trimming removed 5 bases from V and 3 bases from J; junction bases left unmatched: 9. The V gene's germline CDR1 is SGHDT and CDR2 YYEEEE. In DNA form, the CDR3 reads TGTGCCAGCAGATCAAGACAGGGGGTGGTCTACGAGCAGTACTTC. This codes for CASRSRQGVVYEQYF. Full variable domain (missing parts from reference TRBV5-6 and TRBJ2-7): DAGVTQSPTHLIKTRGQQVTLRCSPKSGHDTVSWYQQALGQGPQFIFQYYEEEERQRGNFPDRFSGHQFPNYSSELNVNALLLGDSALYLCASRSRQGVVYEQYFGPGTRLTVT.

The chain recombines TRBV7-2 with TRBJ2-1; 12 bases agree with TRBD2. With 5 bases clipped from V and 9 bases from J, the junction kept 14 bases outside the gene matches. The CDR3 has 17 residues. CDR1 is SGHTA and CDR2 is FQGNSA in the germline V gene. The CDR3 sequence: CASSGRTSGVLPLEQFF. CDR3 nucleotides: TGTGCCAGCAGCGGGAGGACTAGCGGGGTTCTCCCTCTTGAGCAGTTCTTC.

The DNA of the CDR3 is TGTGCCATCAGTGGGGGACTAGCGGGGGGGCAAGATACGCAGTATTTT. Its translation is CAISGGLAGGQDTQYF. V usage is TRBV10-3 and J usage is TRBJ2-3; TRBD2 matches 16 bases. CDR3 length equals 16 residues. J lost 5 bases, V lost 4 bases, and 3 bases had no gene match. Germline V gene sequence: CDR1 ENHRY, CDR2 SYGVKD.

CDR3: CASSSDGASSYNEQFF. DNA of the CDR3: TGCGCCAGCAGCTCGGATGGGGCCAGCTCCTACAATGAGCAGTTCTTC. This chain connects TRBV5-1 to TRBJ2-1; perhaps TRBD1 as D (5 bases). Trimming pared 3 bases from V and 0 bases from J, leaving 13 bases between. The germline V gene has CDR1 SGHRS and CDR2 YFSETQ. The CDR3 loop spans 16 amino acids.

This chain uses TRBV2 with TRBJ1-2, with 7 bases that match TRBD1. V lost 6 bases, J lost 4 bases, and 8 bases stayed unmatched. The germline V gene has CDR1 SNHLY and CDR2 FYNNEI. The CDR3 is 14 residues long. CDR3 nucleotides: TGTGCCAGCAGGATTGGACAGGACCTCTATGGCTACACCTTC. Protein sequence: CASRIGQDLYGYTF.

The J gene is TRBJ2-1, the V gene TRBV7-9, with TRBD1 matching over 7 bases. The V segment lost 6 bases and the J segment 9 bases; nucleotides outside the gene matches: 14. Per the germline V gene, CDR1 is SEHNR and CDR2 is FQNEAQ (reference sequence). The CDR3 is made up of 15 amino acids. The CDR3 DNA follows: TGTGCCAGCAGGTCCCTCTTGAGGGGGCGTAGTGAGCAGTTCTTC. Its translation: CASRSLLRGRSEQFF.

J is TRBJ1-4 and V is TRBV19; 7 bases agree with TRBD1. The CDR3 sequence is 14 residues long. Germline loops: CDR1 LNHDA, CDR2 SQIVND (reference sequence). Germline trimming cut 4 bases from V and 5 bases from J; bases unmatched to any gene: 4. CDR3 loop: CASSRTGVNEKLFF. CDR3 bases: TGTGCCAGTAGTAGGACAGGTGTCAATGAAAAACTGTTTTTT.

The chain is built from TRBV5-5 and TRBJ1-4; TRBD1 agrees at 7 bases. From germline, CDR1 is SGHKS and CDR2 YYEKEE (reference sequence). The CDR3 contains 15 residues. J gave up 8 bases and V 6 bases, and 13 bases lay outside the gene matches. DNA of the CDR3: TGTGCCAGCACCCCGGGAGGGCCGGACAGGGAAAAACTGTTTTTT. It yields the protein CASTPGGPDREKLFF.

The chain links TRBV5-1 to TRBJ2-7; TRBD2 aligns across 10 bases. The V segment lost 1 base and the J segment 5 bases; nucleotides outside the gene matches: 6. Germline V gives CDR1 SGHRS, CDR2 YFSETQ. The CDR3 consists of 15 residues. The CDR3 nucleotides read TGCGCCAGCAGCTTGATAGCGGGGGGCCGGGACGAGCAGTACTTC. Translating gives CASSLIAGGRDEQYF.

The sample holds a few counts of this clone. At the DNA level, this CDR3 is encoded by other sequences in the same sample as well. The rearrangement uses TRBV19 and TRBJ1-5; 8 bases map to TRBD1. The junction had 3 bases not matched to a gene; V was cut back by 4 bases and J by 7 bases. Germline lookup yields CDR1 LNHDA and CDR2 SQIVND (reference sequence). This CDR3 region has 13 residues. The CDR3 loop reads CASSTGGGQPQHF. In DNA form, the CDR3 reads TGTGCCAGTAGTACAGGGGGCGGACAGCCCCAGCATTTT.

The chain has TRBV25-1 and TRBJ2-5; weak D call: TRBD2 (5 bases). This CDR3 is 17 amino acids long. The V end was cut by 6 bases, the J end by 5 bases, with 25 bases between. CDR1 is MGHDK, CDR2 SYGVNS, per germline. The CDR3 DNA follows: TGTGCCAGCAGCCACCGCGACTTGCCCAGGCCGGGGGAGACCCAGTACTTC. Its translation: CASSHRDLPRPGETQYF.

The chain couples TRBV19 to TRBJ2-7, with 7 bases identical to TRBD2. V lost 4 bases to trimming and J lost 4 bases; unmatched junction nucleotides: 4. Germline lookup yields CDR1 LNHDA and CDR2 SQIVND (reference sequence). The CDR3 covers 13 residues. The CDR3: CASSTTSAYEQYF. The CDR3 DNA is TGTGCCAGTAGTACTACTAGCGCTTACGAGCAGTACTTC.

In this sample, this clone turned up a few times. This rearrangement joins TRBV11-2 to TRBJ2-2, with a tentative D call TRBD1 (5 bases). The V end lost 5 bases, the J end lost 0 bases, and 10 bases lay between the germline ends. The germline CDR1 and CDR2 sequences are SGHAT and FQNNGV. The CDR3 length is 15 residues. The CDR3 is CASSPRTTNTGELFF. CDR3 DNA sequence: TGTGCCAGCAGCCCGAGGACAACGAACACCGGGGAGCTGTTTTTT.

The rearrangement uses TRBV6-5 and TRBJ2-2; D may be TRBD2 (5 bases). The CDR3 is 13 residues long. V dropped 2 bases and J dropped 4 bases, with 5 bases sitting between them. In germline, CDR1 is MNHEY, CDR2 SVGAGI. This CDR3 is CASSYEGTGELFF. The CDR3 DNA reads TGTGCCAGCAGTTACGAGGGCACCGGGGAGCTGTTTTTT.

This chain connects TRBV6-5 to TRBJ2-3, with TRBD1 as a possible D gene (5 bases). Germline V gene sequence: CDR1 MNHEY, CDR2 SVGAGI. Trimming removed 5 bases from V and 5 bases from J, with 11 bases in between. There are 13 residues in the CDR3. The CDR3 sequence is CASSRSREDTQYF. CDR3 bases: TGTGCCAGCAGTCGGTCCAGGGAAGATACGCAGTATTTT.

The rearrangement links TRBV12-5 to TRBJ2-3; D is unclear. The CDR3 is made up of 11 amino acids. V lost 5 bases to trimming and J lost 5 bases, with 5 bases between them. CDR1 is LGHNT, CDR2 FRNRAP, per germline. The CDR3 sequence is CASGPKDTQYF. In DNA form, the CDR3 reads TGTGCTAGTGGTCCCAAAGATACGCAGTATTTT. The complete variable domain, with remaining parts taken from reference TRBV12-5 and TRBJ2-3, reads DARVTQTPRHKVTEMGQEVTMRCQPILGHNTVFWYRQTMMQGLELLAYFRNRAPLDDSGMPKDRFSAEMPDATLATLKIQPSEPRDSAVYFCASGPKDTQYFGPGTRLTVL.

This chain connects TRBV9 to TRBJ1-1; 11 nucleotides line up with TRBD1. V lost 0 bases, J lost 7 bases, and 5 bases stayed unmatched. The V gene's germline CDR1 is SGDLS and CDR2 YYNGEE. This CDR3 spans 15 amino acids. CDR3 protein: CASSVAGTGGSEAFF. In DNA form, the CDR3 reads TGTGCCAGCAGCGTAGCGGGGACAGGGGGGAGTGAAGCTTTCTTT. Based on the CDR3 plus reference TRBV9 and TRBJ1-1, the full variable domain is DSGVTQTPKHLITATGQRVTLRCSPRSGDLSVYWYQQSLDQGLQFLIQYYNGEERAKGNILERFSAQQFPDLHSELNLSSLELGDSALYFCASSVAGTGGSEAFFGQGTRLTVV.

This chain links TRBV5-5 with TRBJ2-7; D unclear. Germline assignment: CDR1 SGHKS and CDR2 YYEKEE (reference sequence). V was pared by 4 bases and J by 0 bases, with 8 bases between. The CDR3 runs to 13 residues. CDR3 DNA: TGTGCCAGCAGCCCCTACTTCTCCTACGAGCAGTACTTC. Encoded protein: CASSPYFSYEQYF.

The chain has TRBV21-1 and TRBJ1-2. TRBV21-1 has pseudogene status. The CDR3 consists of 11 residues. CDR3 sequence (DNA): TGTGCCAGCAGCACTGCGAGAGGCTACACCTTC. It codes for CASSTARGYTF.

A single count supports this clone. J is TRBJ1-2 and V is TRBV18; D call uncertain. This CDR3 is 12 amino acids long. Germline V gene data show CDR1 as KGHSH and CDR2 as LQKENI. V lost 2 bases, J lost 7 bases, and 8 bases lay in between. The DNA of the CDR3 is TGTGCCAGCTCACCATCGGAGGGTGGCTACACCTTC. This gives the protein CASSPSEGGYTF.